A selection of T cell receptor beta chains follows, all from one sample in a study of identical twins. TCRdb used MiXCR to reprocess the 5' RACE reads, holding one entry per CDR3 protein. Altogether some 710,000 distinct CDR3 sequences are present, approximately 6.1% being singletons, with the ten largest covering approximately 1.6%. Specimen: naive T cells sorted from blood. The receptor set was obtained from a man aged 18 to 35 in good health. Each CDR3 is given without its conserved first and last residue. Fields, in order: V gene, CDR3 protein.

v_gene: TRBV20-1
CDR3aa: SARDTSNTDTQY

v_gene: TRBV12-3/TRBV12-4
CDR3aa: ASRGDAGGYNEQF

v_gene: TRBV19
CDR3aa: ASSPVGVSAGGREQF

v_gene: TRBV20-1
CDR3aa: SAFSSQETQY

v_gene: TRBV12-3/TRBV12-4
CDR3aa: ASSFEGADTQY

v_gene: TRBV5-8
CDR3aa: ASSLPNMAVEQY

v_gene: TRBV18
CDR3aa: ASSPSLAGRADTQY

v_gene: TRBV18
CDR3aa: ASSPKTISEQF

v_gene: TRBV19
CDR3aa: ASSTTAGTYGYT

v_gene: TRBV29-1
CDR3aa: SVWTGTTYEQY

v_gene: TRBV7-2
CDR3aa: ASDRKIGAPPYEQY

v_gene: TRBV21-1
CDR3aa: ASKGRKPQY

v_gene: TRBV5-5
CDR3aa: ASSNELPSLPDTQY

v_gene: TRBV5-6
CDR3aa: ASSPRLGTTDTQY

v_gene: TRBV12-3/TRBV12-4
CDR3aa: ASTTHPGLLDNEQF

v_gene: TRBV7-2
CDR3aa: ASSRTATQY

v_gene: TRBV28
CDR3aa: ASPPETSSSYNEQF

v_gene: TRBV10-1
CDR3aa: ASSESIASVADTQY

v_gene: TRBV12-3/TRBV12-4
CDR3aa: ASSFRGGAFYNEQF

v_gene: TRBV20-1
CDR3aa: SARKIGGGSSYEQY